Listed here is a single T cell receptor (beta chain). Its antigen remains unknown. The entry originates in a study of cytomegalovirus exposure and HLA in healthy donors. Points from the study as a whole: Later analysis reportedly placed an Asian-associated ancestry cluster below the roughly 600-donor mean in N-insertions. Reports showed the classifier diagnosing cytomegalovirus status with high specificity and sensitivity. V segments that were indistinguishable, TRBV6-2 and TRBV6-3 among them, were omitted from analysis. For TCR beta chains, V- and J-gene trimming was later linked to a missense DCLRE1C variant.

The PCR was carried out with 60 Vbeta primers and 13 Jbeta primers. Here immunoSEQ multiplex PCR was the method, and the copy in TCRdb shows in-frame clones only, minus some. The table shows fewer than 200,000 clones, with about 88% occurring only once. The germline CDR1 and CDR2 sequences are SQVTM and ANQGSEA. V dropped 7 bases and J dropped 3 bases, with 4 bases sitting between them. The CDR3 loop spans 10 amino acids. The genes are TRBV29-1 and TRBJ2-1, with unresolved D. The material sequenced was PBMCs. The receptor was derived from a girl younger than two in good health and CMV-seronegative. CDR3: CSANYNEQFF. CDR3 DNA: TGCAGCGCCAACTACAATGAGCAGTTCTTC.